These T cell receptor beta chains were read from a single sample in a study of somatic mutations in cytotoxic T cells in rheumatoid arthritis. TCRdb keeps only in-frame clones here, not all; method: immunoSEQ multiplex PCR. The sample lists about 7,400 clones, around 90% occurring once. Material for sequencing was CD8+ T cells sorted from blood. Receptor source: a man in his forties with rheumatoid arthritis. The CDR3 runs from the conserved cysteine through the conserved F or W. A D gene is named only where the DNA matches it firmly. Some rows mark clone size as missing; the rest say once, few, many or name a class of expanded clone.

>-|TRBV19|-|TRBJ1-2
CASAQKTATNYGYTF
TGTGCCAGTGCTCAGAAGACAGCCACTAACTATGGCTACACCTTC
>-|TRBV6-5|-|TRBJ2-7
CASRVRQDYEQYF
TGTGCCAGCAGAGTACGACAAGACTACGAGCAGTACTTC
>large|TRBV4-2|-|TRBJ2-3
CASSLYSGSTDTQYF
TGTGCCAGCAGCCTATACTCAGGGTCCACAGATACGCAGTATTTT
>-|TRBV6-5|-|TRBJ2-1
CASSYGGRNEQFF
TGTGCCAGCAGTTACGGGGGGAGGAATGAGCAGTTCTTC
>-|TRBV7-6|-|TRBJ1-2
CASSPDQTGHGYTF
TGTGCCAGCAGCCCAGATCAAACTGGGCATGGCTACACCTTC
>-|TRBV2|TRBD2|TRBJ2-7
CASSDPRGVYEQYF
TGTGCCAGCAGTGATCCACGGGGGGTCTACGAGCAGTACTTC
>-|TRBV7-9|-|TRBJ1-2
CASSGGTFSRDGYTF
TGTGCCAGCAGCGGCGGGACTTTTAGTAGAGATGGCTACACCTTC
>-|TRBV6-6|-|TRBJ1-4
CASSYSQGANEKLFF
TGTGCCAGCAGTTACTCCCAGGGCGCTAATGAAAAACTGTTTTTT
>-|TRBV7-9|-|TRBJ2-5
CASSLVQETQYF
TGTGCCAGCAGCTTAGTACAAGAGACCCAGTACTTC
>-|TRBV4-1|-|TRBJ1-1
CASSHSPGESEAFF
TGCGCCAGCAGCCATAGCCCAGGGGAGTCTGAAGCTTTCTTT
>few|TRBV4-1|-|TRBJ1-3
CASSQGWTAGNTIYF
TGCGCCAGCAGCCAAGGGTGGACAGCAGGAAACACCATATATTTT
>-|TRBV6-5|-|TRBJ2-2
CASSYSARESSGELFF
TGTGCCAGCAGTTACTCAGCGCGGGAATCAAGCGGGGAGCTGTTTTTT
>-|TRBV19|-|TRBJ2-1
CASSIAEGNEQFF
TGTGCCAGTAGTATAGCTGAGGGCAATGAGCAGTTCTTC
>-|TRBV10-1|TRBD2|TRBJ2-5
CASSVTSGVQETQYF
TGCGCCAGCAGTGTAACTAGCGGGGTTCAAGAGACCCAGTACTTC